The clone carrying this T cell receptor (gamma chain) was counted a few times. Its antigen remains unknown. With 3 bases clipped from V and 12 bases from J, the junction kept 11 bases outside the gene matches. The CDR3 contains 12 residues. The V gene's germline CDR1 is VTNTFY and CDR2 YDVSTARD (reference sequence). These data are taken from a study of Vδ1+ human thymocytes. Whole-study findings and limits: Unlike peripheral blood Vdelta1+ controls, thymic delta-chain sequences included 20% to 25% Vdelta2 and few Vdelta3. In the thymus, TRG and TRD repertoires looked highly polyclonal with Gaussian CDR3 lengths.

RNA was extracted from the cells and then reverse transcribed. Multiplex PCR used pooled V-gene forward primers and a constant-region reverse primer to amplify CDR3s. TCRdb reprocessed the multiplex PCR reads through CATT. The top ten clones hold roughly 2% of a sample with tens of thousands of gamma-chain clones, 12% to 15% of them seen once. After alphabeta T cell depletion, CD3+ Vdelta1+ Vdelta2- thymocytes were sorted. This TCR was recovered from a child in the first two years of life who had congenital heart surgery. Sequenced sample: Vdelta1+ gamma-delta thymocytes from the thymus. Subset denoted: FACS-sorted CD3+ TCRalphabeta- TCRVdelta1+ TCRVdelta2- thymocytes. This chain links TRGV3 with TRGJ1 or TRGJ2. The CDR3 region is CATWDGLDRKLF. The CDR3 nucleotides read TGTGCCACCTGGGACGGGCTAGATAGGAAACTCTTT.